This passage covers 15 T cell receptor beta chains from one sample sequenced in a study of T-cell reconstitution after alpha-beta-depleted transplantation in children. The TCRbeta library incorporated unique molecular identifiers. One entry per CDR3 protein results from TCRdb running MiXCR on the PCR reads. The sample lists some 180,000 distinct CDR3 sequences, approximately 6.9% occurring once. Sequenced material: PBMCs, taken before TCRalphabeta/CD19-depleted stem cell transplant. These receptor sequences come from a boy aged 2 to 9 with acute lymphoblastic leukemia, due to receive a stem cell transplant.

A few counts support this clonotype. This sequence joins TRBV5-6 and TRBJ2-2; no clear D. CDR1 SGHDT and CDR2 YYEEEE come from the germline V gene. The CDR3 length is 12 residues. Trimming took 2 bases from V and 9 from J, leaving 8 bases between them. As DNA, the CDR3 is TGTGCCAGCAGCTTTTGGACGAGGGAGCTGTTTTTT. Translation: CASSFWTRELFF.

This clonotype was recorded at least ten times. The V call is TRBV7-9, the J call TRBJ2-1; 16 bases are a match to TRBD2. The CDR3 length is 18 residues. From germline, CDR1 is SEHNR and CDR2 FQNEAQ (reference sequence). V lost 5 bases, J lost 9 bases, and 13 bases stayed unmatched. The CDR3 loop is CASSPSGTSGGAGGEQFF. CDR3 sequence (DNA): TGTGCCAGCAGCCCATCCGGGACTAGCGGGGGGGCCGGAGGTGAGCAGTTCTTC.

In this sample, this clonotype turned up a few times. Written as DNA, the CDR3 is TGCAGTGCTACCTACCTCAGGGCTAGCGGGGGGCCGAGCTCCTACAATGAGCAGTTCTTC. Its translation is CSATYLRASGGPSSYNEQFF. The V call is TRBV20-1, the J call TRBJ2-1; 11 bases fit TRBD2. Germline lookup yields CDR1 DFQATT and CDR2 SNEGSKA (reference sequence). J gave up 0 bases and V 4 bases, and 17 bases lay outside the gene matches. There are 20 residues in the CDR3.

This clonotype was counted only a few times. The rearrangement links TRBV19 to TRBJ2-3, with D hard to call. The CDR3 is 16 residues long. Germline CDR1 reads LNHDA; CDR2 reads SQIVND (reference sequence). Trimming took off 5 bases at V and 4 bases at J, with 19 bases between the two ends. CDR3 in amino acids: CASSPQMGILADTQYF. CDR3 DNA sequence: TGTGCCAGTAGTCCGCAGATGGGGATACTTGCAGATACGCAGTATTTT. The variable domain in full, completed from reference TRBV19 and TRBJ2-3, reads DGGITQSPKYLFRKEGQNVTLSCEQNLNHDAMYWYRQDPGQGLRLIYYSQIVNDFQKGDIAEGYSVSREKKESFPLTVTSAQKNPTAFYLCASSPQMGILADTQYFGPGTRLTVL.

Details on this clonotype: One base away lies a much larger clone, so this may be a sequencing read error. The V and J genes are TRBV28 and TRBJ2-7; D possibly corresponds to TRBD1 (5 bases). Deletions cut 5 bases from V and 5 bases from J, with 10 bases between. In germline, CDR1 is MDHEN, CDR2 SYDVKM. The CDR3 runs 12 residues. The CDR3 is CASSGAPNEQYF. CDR3 nucleotides: TGTGCCAGCAGTGGGGCCCCCAACGAGCAGTACTTC. The whole variable domain, remainder taken from reference TRBV28 and TRBJ2-7, is DVKVTQSSRYLVKRTGEKVFLECVQDMDHENMFWYRQDPGLGLRLIYFSYDVKMKEKGDIPEGYSVSREKKERFSLILESASTNQTSMYLCASSGAPNEQYFGPGTRLTVT.

This clonotype was recorded many times. The chain has TRBV10-3 and TRBJ2-2; D is perhaps TRBD1 (6 bases). The germline gives CDR1 ENHRY, CDR2 SYGVKD. The ends were cut back, 6 bases at V and 3 bases at J, with 14 bases in the middle. CDR3 length: 15 residues. The DNA for the CDR3 is TGTGCCATCAGGCAACAGGGAATTGACACCGGGGAGCTGTTTTTT. As protein: CAIRQQGIDTGELFF.

This clonotype showed up many times. The CDR3 here is CASSQERHGTTDTQYF. CDR3 DNA sequence: TGCGCCAGCAGCCAAGAACGGCATGGAACCACAGATACGCAGTATTTT. The rearrangement joins TRBV4-3 to TRBJ2-3; D is unclear. Germline lookup yields CDR1 LGHNA and CDR2 YSLEER. The CDR3 is 16 residues long. Trimming pared 0 bases from V and 2 bases from J, leaving 12 bases between.

The chain uses TRBV7-8 and TRBJ2-7; 9 bases map to TRBD1. Trimming cost V 5 bases and J 4 bases; bases outside gene matches: 6. The CDR3 has 14 residues. Looked up from germline, CDR1 is SGHVS and CDR2 is FQNEAQ. The CDR3 DNA reads as TGTGCCAGCAGCGCACAGGGGGCAACGTACGAGCAGTACTTC. This codes for CASSAQGATYEQYF.

This clonotype showed up just a few times. The rearrangement links TRBV29-1 to TRBJ1-2; maybe TRBD1 (5 bases). Germline loops: CDR1 SQVTM, CDR2 ANQGSEA. The CDR3 runs 12 residues. Trimming cost V 2 bases and J 4 bases, with 8 bases left between them. CDR3 residues: CSVEKGSYGYTF. The CDR3 DNA sequence: TGCAGCGTTGAAAAGGGGAGCTATGGCTACACCTTC. The entire variable domain, with the rest obtained from reference TRBV29-1 and TRBJ1-2, is as follows: SAVISQKPSRDICQRGTSLTIQCQVDSQVTMMFWYRQQPGQSLTLIATANQGSEATYESGFVIDKFPISRPNLTFSTLTVSNMSPEDSSIYLCSVEKGSYGYTFGSGTRLTVV.

This clonotype showed up many times. V usage is TRBV28 and J usage is TRBJ1-5; the D is unclear. The CDR3 has 15 residues. The germline V and J ends were trimmed by 5 bases and 5 bases, with 16 bases remaining between them. Looked up from germline, CDR1 is MDHEN and CDR2 is SYDVKM. The CDR3 reads CASSPPEPNHQPQHF. In DNA form, the CDR3 reads TGTGCCAGCAGTCCTCCGGAGCCCAACCATCAGCCCCAGCATTTT.

This clonotype showed up just a few times. The V call is TRBV20-1, the J call TRBJ2-1; the D call may be TRBD1 or TRBD2 (5 bases each). CDR3 length equals 15 residues. The V and J ends lost 6 bases and 2 bases respectively, with 17 bases between them. The V gene's germline CDR1 is DFQATT and CDR2 SNEGSKA (reference sequence). The CDR3 region is CSAPGNRGAYNEQFF. The CDR3 DNA is TGCAGTGCCCCTGGAAATCGAGGGGCCTACAATGAGCAGTTCTTC.

V usage is TRBV5-6 and J usage is TRBJ2-1, with TRBD2 matching 8 bases. Trimming took 2 bases from V and 2 from J; bases not matched to a gene: 3. CDR1 and CDR2 from the germline V gene are SGHDT and YYEEEE. The CDR3 contains 15 residues. The CDR3 protein is CASSLAGAPYNEQFF. In DNA, the CDR3 is TGTGCCAGCAGCTTAGCGGGGGCCCCCTACAATGAGCAGTTCTTC. Filled out from reference TRBV5-6 and TRBJ2-1, the complete variable domain reads DAGVTQSPTHLIKTRGQQVTLRCSPKSGHDTVSWYQQALGQGPQFIFQYYEEEERQRGNFPDRFSGHQFPNYSSELNVNALLLGDSALYLCASSLAGAPYNEQFFGPGTRLTVL.

This clonotype came up many times. The chain is built from TRBV29-1 and TRBJ2-6; 9 bases line up with TRBD1. This CDR3 has 16 amino acids. Germline loops: CDR1 SQVTM, CDR2 ANQGSEA. J gave up 2 bases and V 4 bases, and 6 bases lay outside the gene matches. Here the CDR3 DNA reads TGCAGCGTTGTATTGGGACAGGGTACTGGGGCCAACGTCCTGACTTTC. This codes for CSVVLGQGTGANVLTF.

This clonotype was counted only a few times. The chain recombines TRBV27 with TRBJ2-3; D not certain. With 4 bases removed from V and 2 bases from J, the gap between germline ends came to 16 bases. Per germline, CDR1 MNHEY and CDR2 SMNVEV (reference sequence). This CDR3 comprises 16 residues. The CDR3 loop is CASSSYPNQDTDTQYF. The CDR3, as DNA: TGTGCCAGCAGTTCCTATCCGAACCAAGACACAGATACGCAGTATTTT.

This clonotype has ten or more counts. The chain employs TRBV5-4 and TRBJ1-6; D remains unclear. The ends were cut back, 0 bases at V and 8 bases at J, with 9 bases in the middle. Germline-derived CDR1 and CDR2 are SGHNT and YYREEE (reference sequence). This CDR3 is 14 amino acids long. In nucleotides, the CDR3 is TGTGCCAGCAGCTTGGTCGGAGGCTATTCACCCCTCCACTTT. Protein product: CASSLVGGYSPLHF.